This T cell receptor (beta chain) was found in a study of cytomegalovirus exposure and HLA in healthy donors. PCR used 60 Vbeta primers and 13 Jbeta primers. Per the original data handling: Later reanalysis found roughly 80 million unique TCR beta chains, around 9.9 million of them shared. Sequenced by immunoSEQ multiplex PCR; TCRdb stores in-frame clones only, minus some. V, J and clone size are those of that table, while D and trimming were read from the DNA. The sample carries 70,000 to 95,000 clones, about 75% recorded once. Notes on the study in general: Presence/absence analyses rested on an assumption that sequencing depth was roughly uniform across donors. Later, an analysis showed that TCR beta chains associated with HLA were more clonally expanded than others that were equally common. Later on, a genetic analysis was performed. It linked a missense variant in DCLRE1C with V- and J-gene trimming of TCR beta.

A remark on this clone: Its antigen is still unknown.

Sequenced sample: PBMCs. This TCR came from a man aged 30 to 39 in good health and CMV-seropositive.

CDR3 in DNA: TGTGCCAGCAGCCCGGCGGGGGGGATTTACGAGCAGTACTTC. Protein product: CASSPAGGIYEQYF. The chain links TRBV14 to TRBJ2-7, with TRBD2 matching over 9 bases. The ends lost 4 bases at V and 4 bases at J; junction bases unmatched: 5. Per germline, CDR1 SGHDN and CDR2 FVKESK. This CDR3 region has 14 residues.